This record looks at one T cell receptor beta chain sequence and its context. What it binds is not known. PBMCs served as the source from which CD4+ and CD8+ T cells were sorted. The entry originates in a study of CD8+ T cells in alopecia areata. Broader study findings: Resident alphabeta T cells of normal skin are also sequenced in scalp samples.

cDNA serving as the sequencing template came from extracted, reverse transcribed RNA. Libraries were prepared by immunoSEQ multiplex PCR; TCRdb keeps only in-frame clonotypes and omits some of them. Among about 98,000 clones listed, roughly two fifths were seen once. The CDR3 is 11 amino acids. Trimming took 4 bases from V and 8 from J, leaving 5 bases between them. Germline loops: CDR1 SEHNR, CDR2 FQNEAQ (reference sequence). Sequenced material: CD4+ T cells sorted from blood. The chain uses TRBV7-9 and TRBJ1-4; D is ambiguous. This sequence originates from a human donor with alopecia areata. The CDR3 spells CASSSKEKLFF. The CDR3 DNA sequence: TGTGCCAGCAGCTCCAAAGAAAAACTGTTTTTT. The full variable domain, with the rest looked up from reference TRBV7-9 and TRBJ1-4, is DTGVSQNPRHKITKRGQNVTFRCDPISEHNRLYWYRQTLGQGPEFLTYFQNEAQLEKSRLLSDRFSAERPKGSFSTLEIQRTEQGDSAMYLCASSSKEKLFFGSGTQLSVL.